These T cell receptor beta chains were read from a single sample in a study of T cell repertoires in cytomegalovirus infection. TCRdb ran MiXCR on the reads and lists one entry per CDR3 protein. The sample records roughly 990,000 distinct CDR3 sequences, roughly 30% being singletons. These receptors lack a known antigen. The sample consisted of cultured CD8+ T cells from PBMCs, taken from culture after CMV antigen stimulation. These receptors all come from a human donor in good health (CMV status not recorded). Some clones in this sample may be carry-over from other donors' samples. The CDR3 runs from the conserved cysteine through the conserved F or W. The D gene is left open where the match is weak. Clone size is given for some rows only: seen once, a few or many times, or a class if the clone is expanded.

size: NA; V: TRBV6-2/TRBV6-3; J: TRBJ2-4; D: NA; DNA: TGTGCCAGCAGTTATCTAGACAGCAAAAACATTCAGTACTTC; CDR3: CASSYLDSKNIQYF
size: NA; V: TRBV19; J: TRBJ2-7; D: NA; DNA: TGTGCCAGTAAGGTCTCCGGGGCTACTTCCTACGAGCAGTACTTC; CDR3: CASKVSGATSYEQYF
size: NA; V: TRBV4-1; J: TRBJ1-2; D: NA; DNA: TGCGCCAGCAGCCAAGATCGTTACGGGTATGGCTACACCTTC; CDR3: CASSQDRYGYGYTF
size: many; V: TRBV7-8; J: TRBJ1-5; D: NA; DNA: TGTGCCAGCAGCCAGGACTTGGGCAGCAATCAGCCCCAGCATTTT; CDR3: CASSQDLGSNQPQHF
size: few; V: TRBV11-3; J: TRBJ2-5; D: TRBD1; DNA: TGTGCCAGCAGCAACGGACAGGGGCAACATGAGACCCAGTACTTC; CDR3: CASSNGQGQHETQYF
size: NA; V: TRBV7-6; J: TRBJ2-7; D: TRBD1; DNA: TGTGCCAGCAGCCGACGACAGGGGAACGAGCAGTACTTC; CDR3: CASSRRQGNEQYF
size: many; V: TRBV7-2; J: TRBJ1-1; D: NA; DNA: TGTGCCAGCAGCACGGGACTACGTACTGAAGCTTTCTTT; CDR3: CASSTGLRTEAFF
size: NA; V: TRBV6-1; J: TRBJ1-5; D: NA; DNA: TGTGCCACCTGGGGACGGATTAATCAGCCCCAGCATTTT; CDR3: CATWGRINQPQHF
size: few; V: TRBV6-5; J: TRBJ2-7; D: NA; DNA: TGTGCCAGCAGTTCGACGGAGGCCTACGAGCAGTACTTC; CDR3: CASSSTEAYEQYF
size: NA; V: TRBV9; J: TRBJ2-7; D: NA; DNA: TGTGCCAGCAGCGTAGGGGCAGACATCCCCTACGAGCAGTACTTC; CDR3: CASSVGADIPYEQYF
size: few; V: TRBV12-3/TRBV12-4; J: TRBJ1-2; D: NA; DNA: TGTGCCAGCAGTTTAAACGTCAGGGTGTTCGGCTACACCTTC; CDR3: CASSLNVRVFGYTF
size: few; V: TRBV7-9; J: TRBJ1-6; D: NA; DNA: TGTGCCAGCAGCTTAGGGGATCCTCGGGATTCACCCCTCCACTTT; CDR3: CASSLGDPRDSPLHF
size: NA; V: TRBV27; J: TRBJ1-1; D: TRBD1; DNA: TGTGCCAGCAGTTTAACAGGGGATGCCACTGAAGCTTTCTTT; CDR3: CASSLTGDATEAFF
size: few; V: TRBV6-1; J: TRBJ2-5; D: TRBD2; DNA: TGTGCCAGCAGACTAGCGGGGGGTTCAGAGACCCAGTACTTC; CDR3: CASRLAGGSETQYF
size: few; V: TRBV14; J: TRBJ2-7; D: TRBD1; DNA: TGTGCCAGCAGCAGGGACAGGGAGGATCACTACGAGCAGTACTTC; CDR3: CASSRDREDHYEQYF
size: NA; V: TRBV7-6; J: TRBJ1-1; D: TRBD1; DNA: TGTGCCAGCAGCGTCCGGACAGGGACGAACACTGAAGCTTTCTTT; CDR3: CASSVRTGTNTEAFF
size: many; V: TRBV7-6; J: TRBJ1-4; D: NA; DNA: TGTGCCAGCAGCTCGGCAGGCGGCTTTGAAAAACTGTTTTTT; CDR3: CASSSAGGFEKLFF
size: many; V: TRBV6-5; J: TRBJ2-2; D: NA; DNA: TGTGCCAGCAGTTACTCGATGGACGAGCGGGAGCTGTTTTTT; CDR3: CASSYSMDERELFF
size: few; V: TRBV27; J: TRBJ2-7; D: NA; DNA: TGTGCCAGCAGTTTAAGGTCGGGTCTCTCCTACGAGCAGTACTTC; CDR3: CASSLRSGLSYEQYF
size: few; V: TRBV5-1; J: TRBJ1-1; D: TRBD1; DNA: TGCGCCAGCAGCCTTCCTACACAGGGGTGGAACACTGAAGCTTTCTTT; CDR3: CASSLPTQGWNTEAFF
size: few; V: TRBV4-2; J: TRBJ1-3; D: TRBD1; DNA: TGTGCCAGCAGCCAAGAGGGGACAGGGGGCTCTGGAAACACCATATATTTT; CDR3: CASSQEGTGGSGNTIYF
size: many; V: TRBV7-2; J: TRBJ2-1; D: TRBD2; DNA: TGTGCCAGCAGATTTGCGGGGGAGGGGTACAATGAGCAGTTCTTC; CDR3: CASRFAGEGYNEQFF
size: NA; V: TRBV6-2/TRBV6-3; J: TRBJ2-5; D: NA; DNA: TGTGCCAGCAGTTATCCGGGTTACGAGACCCAGTACTTC; CDR3: CASSYPGYETQYF
size: few; V: TRBV29-1; J: TRBJ1-1; D: NA; DNA: TGCAGCGTTCCGGGGCCCACTGAAGCTTTCTTT; CDR3: CSVPGPTEAFF
size: NA; V: TRBV2; J: TRBJ2-7; D: NA; DNA: TGTGCCAGCAGTCTCAGGGTTTCCGACTACGAGCAGTACTTC; CDR3: CASSLRVSDYEQYF
size: NA; V: TRBV13; J: TRBJ1-6; D: NA; DNA: TGTGCCAGCAGCTTTAAGAGGGAACGTTCACCCCTCCACTTT; CDR3: CASSFKRERSPLHF
size: NA; V: TRBV26; J: TRBJ1-4; D: NA; DNA: TGTGCCGGCAGTTTTGCTGAAAAACTGTTTTTT; CDR3: CAGSFAEKLFF
size: few; V: TRBV9; J: TRBJ2-3; D: TRBD2; DNA: TGTGCCAGCAGCGTAGACGGGGGGGACACAGATACGCAGTATTTT; CDR3: CASSVDGGDTDTQYF
size: NA; V: TRBV7-3; J: TRBJ2-3; D: NA; DNA: TGTGCCAGCAGGAATACAGGCGAAACTAGCACAGATACGCAGTATTTT; CDR3: CASRNTGETSTDTQYF
size: NA; V: TRBV6-6; J: TRBJ2-1; D: NA; DNA: TGTGCCAGCAGTTACGAAAGTCAAGTCAGCACTGAGCAGTTCTTC; CDR3: CASSYESQVSTEQFF
size: NA; V: TRBV5-1; J: TRBJ2-3; D: NA; DNA: TGCGCCAGCAAGACTCGGACAAGTAGCACAGATACGCAGTATTTT; CDR3: CASKTRTSSTDTQYF
size: NA; V: TRBV25-1; J: TRBJ2-2; D: NA; DNA: TGTGCCAGCAGTGACCGGGACATAAACACCGGGGAGCTGTTTTTT; CDR3: CASSDRDINTGELFF
size: NA; V: TRBV29-1; J: TRBJ1-2; D: NA; DNA: TGCAGCACCACAGGGTTCGGGGACTTCTATGGCTACACCTTC; CDR3: CSTTGFGDFYGYTF
size: NA; V: TRBV15; J: TRBJ1-1; D: NA; DNA: TGTGCCACCAGCAGACAGGAAATGAACACTGAAGCTTTCTTT; CDR3: CATSRQEMNTEAFF
size: many; V: TRBV7-2; J: TRBJ1-2; D: NA; DNA: TGTGCCAGCAGCCGGGGACCGAACTATGGCTACACCTTC; CDR3: CASSRGPNYGYTF
size: many; V: TRBV7-6; J: TRBJ1-2; D: TRBD1; DNA: TGTGCCAGCAGCTTAGAAGTACAGGGGTCTGATAGCGGCTACACCTTC; CDR3: CASSLEVQGSDSGYTF
size: once; V: TRBV27; J: TRBJ2-7; D: NA; DNA: TGTGCCACCAGTTCCCCCCTTTACGAGCAGTACTTC; CDR3: CATSSPLYEQYF
size: NA; V: TRBV28; J: TRBJ2-3; D: NA; DNA: TGTGCCAGCAGTTTTACAGGCCCCTACACAGATACGCAGTATTTT; CDR3: CASSFTGPYTDTQYF
size: NA; V: TRBV12-5; J: TRBJ1-2; D: NA; DNA: TGTGCTAGTGGTTTGTTGGCAGGGGTTAACTATGGCTACACCTTC; CDR3: CASGLLAGVNYGYTF
size: few; V: TRBV15; J: TRBJ2-4; D: NA; DNA: TGTGCCACCCCGGGACCCAAAAACATTCAGTACTTC; CDR3: CATPGPKNIQYF
size: many; V: TRBV19; J: TRBJ1-1; D: NA; DNA: TGTGCCAGCTCCAGAGGCACTGAAGCTTTCTTT; CDR3: CASSRGTEAFF
size: many; V: TRBV7-9; J: TRBJ1-1; D: NA; DNA: TGTGCCAGCAGCTTAGCGAATCGGGGGGACACTGAAGCTTTCTTT; CDR3: CASSLANRGDTEAFF